This T cell receptor beta chain was retrieved from a study of blood T cells in healthy people across ages. Study-wide results and limits: Long-lived donors had more naive CD4+ cells and higher diversity than aged donors.

Worth noting for this clonotype: The antigen remains unidentified. Sequence at one end of the junction differs from germline and may be a read error.

Then a second PCR, running roughly 7 to 11 cycles, was carried out with a sample-barcoded 5' primer and a J-beta primer mix. Paired-end reads containing CDR3 totaled no fewer than 3 million for each sample. Each CDR3 protein is one row after TCRdb ran MiXCR on the 5' RACE reads. The table lists 1.5 million or so distinct CDR3 sequences, roughly 43% of them singletons. RNA extraction gave at least 5 micrograms of total RNA per sample. This CDR3 is 19 amino acids long. CDR1 is MNHEY and CDR2 is SVGAGI in the germline V gene. The chain joins TRBV6-5 to TRBJ1-2, with D perhaps matching TRBD1 (5 bases). The TCR sequence derives from a woman under 30 in good health. Sequencing was performed on blood. The CDR3 DNA reads TGTGCCAACAGTTACGCTCCAGGGCAAGGGGAAAATACTAACTATGGCTACACCTTC. Its protein is CANSYAPGQGENTNYGYTF.